A single sample gave rise to the 21 T cell receptor beta chains below, sequenced in a study of blood T cell repertoires in COVID-19. Measured with immunoSEQ multiplex PCR; TCRdb has only the in-frame clones, and not every one. The sample consists of just over 150,000 clones, under 90% of them appearing once. Sequences were obtained from peripheral blood. These TCRs come from a man aged 55 to 70 with acute or convalescent COVID-19.

J is TRBJ1-2 and V is TRBV9; 10 bases match TRBD1. This CDR3 comprises 14 residues. V shed 5 bases and J 7 bases; nucleotides not matched to a gene: 8. Germline-derived CDR1 and CDR2 are SGDLS and YYNGEE. DNA for the CDR3: TGTGCCAGCAGGGTTGGGGACAGGGGTGGTGGCTACACCTTC. Translated: CASRVGDRGGGYTF.

The rearrangement uses TRBV7-9 and TRBJ2-7; 10 nucleotides agree with TRBD1. V lost 4 bases and J lost 1; bases outside the gene matches: 4. CDR3 length: 15 amino acids. Germline CDR1 reads SEHNR; CDR2 reads FQNEAQ (reference sequence). CDR3 protein: CASSSGQGGSYEQYF. The DNA for the CDR3 is TGTGCCAGCAGCTCTGGACAGGGGGGGTCCTACGAGCAGTACTTC.

The CDR3 nucleotides are TGCGCCAGCAGCCTGCAACCGGGACTAGGCGGGGGTGAGCAGTTCTTC. Its protein product is CASSLQPGLGGGEQFF. The chain employs TRBV4-1 and TRBJ2-1; 8 bases agree with TRBD2. Germline V gives CDR1 MGHRA, CDR2 YSYEKL. The V and J ends lost 4 bases and 9 bases, in that order; junction bases with no gene match: 14. The CDR3 sequence is 16 residues long.

The chain is built from TRBV7-2 and TRBJ2-3, with D possibly TRBD1 on 6 matching bases. Looked up from germline, CDR1 is SGHTA and CDR2 is FQGNSA. Trimming cost V 8 bases and J 6 bases, with 15 bases left between them. The CDR3 spans 13 residues. CDR3 protein: CASSGGRPDTQYF. The CDR3 DNA reads TGTGCCAGCTCTGGGGGCCGGCCGGATACGCAGTATTTT.

As for this clone: Other DNA sequences within the sample encode an identical CDR3. The rearrangement joins TRBV30 to TRBJ2-1; D not certain. Germline-derived CDR1 and CDR2 are GTSNPN and SVGIG (reference sequence). V lost 2 bases, J lost 4 bases, and 6 bases lay in between. CDR3 length: 12 residues. CDR3 nucleotide sequence: TGTGCCTGGAGTCTCAGGTACAATGAGCAGTTCTTC. Amino acid sequence: CAWSLRYNEQFF.

The V call is TRBV10-3, the J call TRBJ1-5, with 7 bases that match TRBD1. V lost 0 bases and J lost 2; bases outside the gene matches: 7. The CDR3 has 17 amino acids. CDR1 and CDR2 (germline): ENHRY, SYGVKD. The CDR3 is CAISESAERGRNQPQHF. CDR3 DNA: TGTGCCATCAGTGAGTCGGCTGAGAGGGGGCGCAATCAGCCCCAGCATTTT.

For this clone: The sample carries other DNA sequences with the same CDR3. The CDR3 DNA reads as TGTGCCAGCAGTCTCGGGACAACCTCCTACGAGCAGTACTTC. Its translation: CASSLGTTSYEQYF. The gene calls are TRBV27 and TRBJ2-7; D is perhaps TRBD1 (6 bases). Trimming removed 5 bases at V and 0 bases at J, with 11 bases between. The CDR3 consists of 14 residues. Germline V gene lookup returns CDR1 MNHEY and CDR2 SMNVEV (reference sequence).

This clone was seen once. The V call is TRBV19, the J call TRBJ1-2, with D possibly being TRBD1 (5 bases). The CDR3 spans 14 residues. Deletions cut 9 bases from V and 1 base from J, with 15 bases between. The V gene's germline CDR1 is LNHDA and CDR2 SQIVND (reference sequence). This CDR3 reads CASHAGRVNYGYTF. DNA of the CDR3: TGTGCCAGCCATGCGGGGCGGGTTAACTATGGCTACACCTTC.

This clone has only a few counts. The V call is TRBV6-2 or TRBV6-3, the J call TRBJ2-5; 9 bases agree with TRBD1. V shed 2 bases and J 3 bases; nucleotides not matched to a gene: 7. The CDR3 loop spans 16 amino acids. CDR1 MNHEY and CDR2 SVGEGT come from the germline V gene. CDR3 in amino acids: CASSYPAGDREETQYF. DNA of the CDR3: TGTGCCAGCAGTTACCCAGCCGGGGACAGGGAAGAGACCCAGTACTTC.

This sequence joins TRBV18 and TRBJ2-7; D is possibly TRBD1 (5 bases). Trimming shortened V by 2 bases and J by 6 bases, and 14 bases separated the two germline ends. Germline V gene data show CDR1 as KGHSH and CDR2 as LQKENI. The CDR3 runs 14 residues. The DNA of the CDR3 is TGTGCCAGCTCACCAGGTACAGGTGGTGGCGAGCAGTACTTC. Translated, it gives CASSPGTGGGEQYF.

In its sample, this clone was seen once. The chain has TRBV6-5 and TRBJ1-1; D ambiguous. The V gene's germline CDR1 is MNHEY and CDR2 SVGAGI. There are 14 residues in the CDR3. Trimming pared 6 bases from V and 1 base from J, leaving 12 bases between. CDR3 in DNA: TGTGCCAGCAGCCGCAACGAGTGGAACACTGAAGCTTTCTTT. Its translation is CASSRNEWNTEAFF.

CDR3 protein: CASSLEGVSGYTF. The DNA for the CDR3 is TGCGCCAGCAGCTTGGAAGGGGTGAGTGGCTACACCTTC. J is TRBJ1-2 and V is TRBV5-1; tentatively, D is TRBD1 (5 bases). The germline gives CDR1 SGHRS, CDR2 YFSETQ. This CDR3 spans 13 amino acids. Between the trimmed V and J ends, which lost 0 bases and 7 bases, there was a span of 10 bases. The full variable domain, in which reference TRBV5-1 and TRBJ1-2 provide the parts outside the CDR3, is KAGVTQTPRYLIKTRGQQVTLSCSPISGHRSVSWYQQTPGQGLQFLFEYFSETQRNKGNFPGRFSGRQFSNSRSEMNVSTLELGDSALYLCASSLEGVSGYTFGSGTRLTVV.

The chain is built from TRBV19 and TRBJ2-2, with 10 bases lining up with TRBD1. V shed 4 bases and J 4 bases; nucleotides not matched to a gene: 3. The CDR3 totals 15 residues. Germline-derived CDR1 and CDR2 are LNHDA and SQIVND (reference sequence). The CDR3 sequence: CASSTGQGGTGELFF. The CDR3 coding sequence is TGTGCCAGTAGTACCGGACAGGGGGGCACCGGGGAGCTGTTTTTT.

This clone was seen only once. This CDR3 is CASSPPGQGNYGYTF. DNA for the CDR3: TGTGCCAGCAGTCCCCCCGGACAGGGGAACTATGGCTACACCTTC. The V and J genes are TRBV6-6 and TRBJ1-2; 9 nucleotides line up with TRBD1. The junction had 6 bases not matched to a gene; V was cut back by 5 bases and J by 2 bases. Per germline, CDR1 MNHNY and CDR2 SVGAGI (reference sequence). CDR3 size: 15 residues.

J is TRBJ2-5 and V is TRBV10-3; TRBD2 agrees at 7 bases. The V segment lost 6 bases and the J segment 5 bases; nucleotides outside the gene matches: 6. Looked up from germline, CDR1 is ENHRY and CDR2 is SYGVKD. This CDR3 is 13 amino acids long. CDR3: CAISPAGGETQYF. The CDR3, as DNA: TGTGCCATCAGCCCCGCCGGGGGGGAGACCCAGTACTTC.

The genes are TRBV7-3 and TRBJ2-7, with TRBD2 as a possible D gene (5 bases). CDR3 length equals 13 residues. Trimming removed 4 bases from V and 7 bases from J, with 14 bases in between. Germline CDR1 is SGHTA and CDR2 is FQGTGA. CDR3 sequence reads: CASSSAYGGEQYF. CDR3 coding DNA: TGTGCCAGCAGCTCTGCTTATGGCGGGGAGCAGTACTTC.

This clone was observed a single time. V and J are TRBV5-1 and TRBJ2-1; 14 bases agree with TRBD2. V was pared by 2 bases and J by 9 bases, with 10 bases of the junction left unmatched. Germline loops: CDR1 SGHRS, CDR2 YFSETQ. The CDR3 contains 17 residues. The CDR3 loop reads CASSFNTGGTSGGEQFF. The CDR3 DNA follows: TGCGCCAGCAGCTTTAACACCGGTGGGACTAGCGGGGGTGAGCAGTTCTTC.

This chain joins TRBV11-2 and TRBJ2-2, with D perhaps TRBD2 (6 bases). CDR3 length: 17 residues. V lost 2 bases and J 1 base, leaving 14 bases between the germline ends. Germline V gene data show CDR1 as SGHAT and CDR2 as FQNNGV. CDR3 residues: CASSLLPGGLNTGELFF. CDR3 bases: TGTGCCAGCAGCTTACTTCCAGGAGGGCTGAACACCGGGGAGCTGTTTTTT. Full variable domain (outside the CDR3, taken from reference TRBV11-2 and TRBJ2-2): EAGVAQSPRYKIIEKRQSVAFWCNPISGHATLYWYQQILGQGPKLLIQFQNNGVVDDSQLPKDRFSAERLKGVDSTLKIQPAKLEDSAVYLCASSLLPGGLNTGELFFGEGSRLTVL.

The rearrangement links TRBV28 to TRBJ2-1; possible D gene TRBD1, 7 bases. V lost 8 bases, J lost 9 bases, and 32 bases lay in between. The CDR3 totals 18 residues. Germline V gives CDR1 MDHEN, CDR2 SYDVKM. The CDR3 DNA sequence: TGTGCCAGCGGGGGACAGAAAGAAAGAGCGGGCCCGAGGGGTGAGCAGTTCTTC. Residues: CASGGQKERAGPRGEQFF. Drawing the rest from reference TRBV28 and TRBJ2-1, the complete variable domain is DVKVTQSSRYLVKRTGEKVFLECVQDMDHENMFWYRQDPGLGLRLIYFSYDVKMKEKGDIPEGYSVSREKKERFSLILESASTNQTSMYLCASGGQKERAGPRGEQFFGPGTRLTVL.

V usage is TRBV4-2 and J usage is TRBJ2-1; the D gene is possibly TRBD1 (7 bases). V was shortened by 2 bases and J by 4 bases, with 18 bases between the two germline ends. CDR3 length: 17 residues. Germline CDR1 LGHNA, CDR2 YNFKEQ. The CDR3 sequence: CASSQLGGRGRYNEQFF. For the CDR3, the DNA is TGTGCCAGCAGCCAATTGGGTGGCAGGGGGAGGTACAATGAGCAGTTCTTC.

The chain employs TRBV28 and TRBJ2-7; 9 bases agree with TRBD1. This CDR3 is built from 15 residues. The germline gives CDR1 MDHEN, CDR2 SYDVKM. The trim removed 9 bases at V and 4 bases at J, leaving 13 bases unmatched. The CDR3 region is CASKYRDRAGYEQYF. CDR3 bases: TGTGCCAGTAAGTACCGGGACAGGGCCGGATACGAGCAGTACTTC.